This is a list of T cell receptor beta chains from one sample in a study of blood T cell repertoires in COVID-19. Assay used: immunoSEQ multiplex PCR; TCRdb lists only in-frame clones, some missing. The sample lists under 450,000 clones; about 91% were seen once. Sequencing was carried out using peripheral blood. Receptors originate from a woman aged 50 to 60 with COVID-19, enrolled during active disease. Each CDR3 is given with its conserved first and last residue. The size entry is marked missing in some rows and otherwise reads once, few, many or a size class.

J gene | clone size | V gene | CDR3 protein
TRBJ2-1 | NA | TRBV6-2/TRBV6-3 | CASSPGLAGIYNEQFF
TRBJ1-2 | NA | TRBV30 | CAWRNTGGNGYTF
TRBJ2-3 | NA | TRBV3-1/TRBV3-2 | CASSQVPSGAPGDTQYF
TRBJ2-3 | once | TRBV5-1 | CASSLGDYSDTQYF
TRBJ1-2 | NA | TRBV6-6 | CASTRDRESGGYTF
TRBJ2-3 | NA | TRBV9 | CASSDARGDTQYF
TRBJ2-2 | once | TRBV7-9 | CASSQGGVWTGELFF
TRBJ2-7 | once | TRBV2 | CASSAGTGSYEQYF
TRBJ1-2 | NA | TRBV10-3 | CAILAQAPSNYGYTF
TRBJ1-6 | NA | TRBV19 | CASRTGAYSPLHF
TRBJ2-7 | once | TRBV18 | CASSPTGSRDEQYF
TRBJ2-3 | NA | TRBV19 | CASSPLGGGSTDTQYF
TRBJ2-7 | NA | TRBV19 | CARAHRALGEQYF
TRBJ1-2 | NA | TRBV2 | CASSAQGSRGGYGYTF
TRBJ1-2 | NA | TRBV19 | CASSSSGGADYGYTF
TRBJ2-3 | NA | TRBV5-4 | CASSHDTTSTDTQYF
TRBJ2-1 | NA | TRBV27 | CASSRPGLAGGHEQFF
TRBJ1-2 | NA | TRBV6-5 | CASSSPSSSYGYTF
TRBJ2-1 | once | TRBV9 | CASSPRGQSSYNEQFF
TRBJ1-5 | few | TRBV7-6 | CASSLYDRAVMGQPQHF
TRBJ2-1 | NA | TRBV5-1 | CASSLQAGLEMGFYNEQFF
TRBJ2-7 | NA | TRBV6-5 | CASSYSDRESEQYF
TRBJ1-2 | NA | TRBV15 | CATSRDRGAHKWGYTF
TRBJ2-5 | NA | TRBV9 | CASSGVWTGGQETQYF
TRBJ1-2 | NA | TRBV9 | CASSLKEGVRGYTF
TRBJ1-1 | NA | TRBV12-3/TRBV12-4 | CASRPRGRAEAFF
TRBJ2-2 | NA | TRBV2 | CASLRDSNTGELFF
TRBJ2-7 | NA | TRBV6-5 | CASSRLTATYEQYF
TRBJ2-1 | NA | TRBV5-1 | CASSSSLGGQGYNEQFF
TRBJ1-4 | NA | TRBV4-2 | CASSQVLGDTHQNEKLFF
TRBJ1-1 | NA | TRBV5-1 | CASSLVQGEYTEAFF
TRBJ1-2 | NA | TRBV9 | CASSPIQGGGYGYTF